Below, 6 T cell receptor beta chains from the same sample are listed, as sequenced in a study of metastatic and nonmetastatic thyroid tumors. Among the patients, none had received any treatment before thyroid surgery. TCRdb reassembled clones from the PCR reads with MiXCR. The repertoire consists of about 90,000 clones, with over 8.5% occurring once and the leading ten covering 8% to 10%. Sequenced sample: blood. These receptors originate from a female donor with papillary thyroid cancer or a benign thyroid nodule (not recorded which). Some clones in this sample may be carry-over from other donors' samples.

This clone has only a few counts. A much larger clone lies one base from this, so it may be a read error. V gene TRBV2 combines with J gene TRBJ1-2; the D is unclear. Germline V gives CDR1 SNHLY, CDR2 FYNNEI. This CDR3 spans 13 amino acids. V lost 8 bases to trimming and J lost 2 bases, with 12 bases between them. The CDR3 DNA reads as TGTGCCAGCTACCCTCAGCAAAACTATGGCTACACCTTC. This encodes CASYPQQNYGYTF.

V gene TRBV7-3 combines with J gene TRBJ2-5; D possibly matches TRBD1 or TRBD2 (6 bases each). CDR3 length equals 16 residues. V gave up 1 base and J gave up 4 bases, with 16 bases separating them. In germline, CDR1 is SGHTA, CDR2 FQGTGA. The CDR3 nucleotides are TGTGCCAGCAGCTTAATTTCCGGCAGGGGAGGAGAGACCCAGTACTTC. Amino acids: CASSLISGRGGETQYF.

This clone showed up just a few times. V is TRBV12-3 or TRBV12-4 and J is TRBJ2-7; 7 positions agree with TRBD2. The CDR3 has 17 residues. V shed 2 bases and J 1 base; nucleotides not matched to a gene: 11. As DNA, the CDR3 is TGTGCCAGCAGTTTAATCCCACCCAACGGGAGGTCCTACGAGCAGTACTTC. Translation gives CASSLIPPNGRSYEQYF.

There are many counts of this clone. This CDR3 is also generated by other DNA sequences in the sample. The V and J genes are TRBV3-1 and TRBJ2-3, with 11 bases aligning to TRBD2. The CDR3 covers 16 residues. V was pared by 5 bases and J by 3 bases, with 7 bases of the junction left unmatched. Germline V lookup: CDR1 LGHDT, CDR2 YNNKEL (reference sequence). The CDR3 reads CASSYSGGVLTDTQYF. The DNA for the CDR3 is TGTGCCAGCAGCTATAGCGGGGGGGTTTTAACAGATACGCAGTATTTT.

This clone was counted ten times or more. The sample contains more than one DNA sequence encoding this CDR3. This chain connects TRBV6-2 or TRBV6-3 to TRBJ1-5, with D tentatively TRBD1 (5 bases). V was pared by 2 bases and J by 4 bases, with 9 bases between. Germline CDR1 reads MNHEY; CDR2 reads SVGEGT. The CDR3 length is 14 residues. CDR3 DNA: TGTGCCAGCAGTTACGGCGGGGGGAATCAGCCCCAGCATTTT. Amino acids: CASSYGGGNQPQHF.

In this sample, this clone turned up a few times. The rearrangement uses TRBV18 and TRBJ2-6, with 8 bases matching TRBD1. The CDR3 runs 19 residues. Germline CDR1 KGHSH, CDR2 LQKENI. V shed 3 bases and J 4 bases; nucleotides not matched to a gene: 14. CDR3 DNA: TGTGCCAGCTCACCGTCAGGGGGCGCGATTTCGAGGGGGGCCAACGTCCTGACTTTC. Residues: CASSPSGGAISRGANVLTF.